This T cell receptor beta chain was recovered during a study of T cell responses to AZD1222 COVID-19 vaccine. Study information: Pooling covered second doses at about 4 or about 12 weeks.

As to this clone: In the same sample, other DNA sequences code for this CDR3.

Repertoires were generated with immunoSEQ multiplex PCR, while TCRdb's copy carries only in-frame clones and drops some. This table holds over 95,000 clones, over 75% found once. This specimen was peripheral blood, taken on day 0 of AZD1222 vaccination. This TCR came from an adult in good health.

The CDR3: CASSQETSGSYEQYF. CDR3 bases: TGTGCCAGCAGCCAAGAGACTAGCGGGAGTTACGAGCAGTACTTC. V gene TRBV4-2 combines with J gene TRBJ2-7; 12 positions match TRBD2. There are 15 residues in the CDR3. Germline V gene data show CDR1 as LGHNA and CDR2 as YNFKEQ. Unmatched junction bases numbered 1, after V lost 0 bases and J lost 4 bases.